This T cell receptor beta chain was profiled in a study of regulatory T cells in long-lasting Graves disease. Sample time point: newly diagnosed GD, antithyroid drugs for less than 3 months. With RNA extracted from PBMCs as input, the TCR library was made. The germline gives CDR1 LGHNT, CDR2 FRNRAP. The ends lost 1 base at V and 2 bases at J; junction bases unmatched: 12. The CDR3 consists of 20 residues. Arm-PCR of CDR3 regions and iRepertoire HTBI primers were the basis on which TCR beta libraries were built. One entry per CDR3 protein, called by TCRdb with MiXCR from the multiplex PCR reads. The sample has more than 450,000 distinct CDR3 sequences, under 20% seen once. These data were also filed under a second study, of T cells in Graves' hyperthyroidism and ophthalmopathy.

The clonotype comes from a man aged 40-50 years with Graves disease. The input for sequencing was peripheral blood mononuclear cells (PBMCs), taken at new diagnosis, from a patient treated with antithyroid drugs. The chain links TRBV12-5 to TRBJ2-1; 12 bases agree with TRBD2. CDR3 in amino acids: CASGLDPRLAGGPTYNEQFF. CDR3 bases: TGTGCTAGTGGTTTGGACCCGCGGCTAGCGGGAGGGCCTACCTACAATGAGCAGTTCTTC. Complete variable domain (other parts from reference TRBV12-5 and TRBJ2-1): DARVTQTPRHKVTEMGQEVTMRCQPILGHNTVFWYRQTMMQGLELLAYFRNRAPLDDSGMPKDRFSAEMPDATLATLKIQPSEPRDSAVYFCASGLDPRLAGGPTYNEQFFGPGTRLTVL.